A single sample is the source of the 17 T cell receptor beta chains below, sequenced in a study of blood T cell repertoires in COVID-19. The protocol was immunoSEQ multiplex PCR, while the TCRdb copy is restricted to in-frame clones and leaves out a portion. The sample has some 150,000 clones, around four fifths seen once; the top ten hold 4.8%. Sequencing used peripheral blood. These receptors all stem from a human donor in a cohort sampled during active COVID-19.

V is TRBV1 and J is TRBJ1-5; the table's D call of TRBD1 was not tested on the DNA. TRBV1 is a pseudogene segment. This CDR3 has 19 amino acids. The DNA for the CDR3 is TGCACCAGCAGCCCTCATGGACAGACGGGCGGTAATAGCAATCAGCCCCAGCATTTT. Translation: CTSSPHGQTGGNSNQPQHF.

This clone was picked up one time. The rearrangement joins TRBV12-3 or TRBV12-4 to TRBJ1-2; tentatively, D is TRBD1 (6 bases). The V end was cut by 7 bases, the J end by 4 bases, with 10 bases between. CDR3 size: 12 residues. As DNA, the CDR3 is TGTGCCAGCACGGGACATCCCTATGGCTACACCTTC. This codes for CASTGHPYGYTF.

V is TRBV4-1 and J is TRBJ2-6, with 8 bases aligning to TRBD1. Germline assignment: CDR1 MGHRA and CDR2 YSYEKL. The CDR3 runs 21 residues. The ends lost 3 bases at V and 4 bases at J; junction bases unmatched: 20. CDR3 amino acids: CASSHPKAGGRLGRGANVLTF. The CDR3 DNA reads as TGCGCCAGCAGCCATCCTAAGGCAGGGGGCCGCCTTGGGAGGGGGGCCAACGTCCTGACTTTC.

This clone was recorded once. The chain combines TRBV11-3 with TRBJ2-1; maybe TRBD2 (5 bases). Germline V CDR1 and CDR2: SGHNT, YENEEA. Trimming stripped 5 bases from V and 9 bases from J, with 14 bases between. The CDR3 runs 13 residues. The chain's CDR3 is CASSPGLVSEQFF. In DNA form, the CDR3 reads TGTGCCAGCAGCCCCGGACTTGTTAGTGAGCAGTTCTTC.

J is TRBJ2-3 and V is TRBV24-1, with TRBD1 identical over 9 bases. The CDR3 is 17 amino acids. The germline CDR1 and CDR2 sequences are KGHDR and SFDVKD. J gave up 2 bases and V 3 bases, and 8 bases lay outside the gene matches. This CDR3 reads CATSDPTGTGNTDTQYF. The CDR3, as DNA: TGTGCCACCAGTGATCCCACCGGGACAGGGAACACAGATACGCAGTATTTT.

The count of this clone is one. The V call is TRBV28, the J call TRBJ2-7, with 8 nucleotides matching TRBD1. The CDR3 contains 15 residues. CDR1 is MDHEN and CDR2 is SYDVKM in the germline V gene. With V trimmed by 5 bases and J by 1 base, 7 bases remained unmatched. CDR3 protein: CASSPPQGASYEQYF. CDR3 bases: TGTGCCAGCAGTCCCCCGCAGGGGGCATCCTACGAGCAGTACTTC.

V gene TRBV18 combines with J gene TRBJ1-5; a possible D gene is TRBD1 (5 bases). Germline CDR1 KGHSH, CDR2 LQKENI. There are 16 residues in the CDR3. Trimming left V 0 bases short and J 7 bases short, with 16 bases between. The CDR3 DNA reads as TGTGCCAGCTCACCACCACGGGGGGAATGGAGCCAGCCCCAGCATTTT. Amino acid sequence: CASSPPRGEWSQPQHF.

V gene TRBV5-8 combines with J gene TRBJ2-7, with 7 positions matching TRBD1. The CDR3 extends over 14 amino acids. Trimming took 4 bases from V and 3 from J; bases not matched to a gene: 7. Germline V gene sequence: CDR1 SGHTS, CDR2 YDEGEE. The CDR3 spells CASSPVTGVYEQYF. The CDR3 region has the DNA TGTGCCAGCAGCCCCGTAACAGGGGTCTACGAGCAGTACTTC. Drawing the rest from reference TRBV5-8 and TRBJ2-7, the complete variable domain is EAGVTQSPTHLIKTRGQQATLRCSPISGHTSVYWYQQALGLGLQFLLWYDEGEERNRGNFPPRFSGRQFPNYSSELNVNALELEDSALYLCASSPVTGVYEQYFGPGTRLTVT.

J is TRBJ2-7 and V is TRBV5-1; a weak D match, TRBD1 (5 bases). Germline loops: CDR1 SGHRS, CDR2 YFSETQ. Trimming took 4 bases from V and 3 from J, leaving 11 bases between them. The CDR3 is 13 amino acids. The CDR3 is CASSTSTDYEQYF. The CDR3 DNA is TGCGCCAGCAGCACCTCGACAGACTACGAGCAGTACTTC.

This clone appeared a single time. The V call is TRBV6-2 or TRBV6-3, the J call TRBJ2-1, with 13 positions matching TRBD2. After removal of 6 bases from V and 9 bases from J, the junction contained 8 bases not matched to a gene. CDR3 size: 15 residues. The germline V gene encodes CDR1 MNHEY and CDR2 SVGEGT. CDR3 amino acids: CASRPTSGRASEQFF. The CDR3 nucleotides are TGTGCCAGCAGGCCTACTAGCGGGAGGGCCAGTGAGCAGTTCTTC.

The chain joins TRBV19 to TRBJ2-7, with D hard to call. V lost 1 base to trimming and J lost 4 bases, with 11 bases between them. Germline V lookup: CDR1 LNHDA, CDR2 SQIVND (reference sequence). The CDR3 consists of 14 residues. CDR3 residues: CASSIAHADYEQYV. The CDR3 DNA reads TGTGCCAGTAGTATAGCCCACGCGGATTACGAGCAGTACGTC.

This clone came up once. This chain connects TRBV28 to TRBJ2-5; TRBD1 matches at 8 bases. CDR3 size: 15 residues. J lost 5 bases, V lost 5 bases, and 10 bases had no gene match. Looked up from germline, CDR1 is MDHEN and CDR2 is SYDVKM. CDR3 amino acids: CASSPPTGGRETQYF. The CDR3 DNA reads TGTGCCAGCAGTCCACCCACAGGGGGTCGGGAGACCCAGTACTTC.

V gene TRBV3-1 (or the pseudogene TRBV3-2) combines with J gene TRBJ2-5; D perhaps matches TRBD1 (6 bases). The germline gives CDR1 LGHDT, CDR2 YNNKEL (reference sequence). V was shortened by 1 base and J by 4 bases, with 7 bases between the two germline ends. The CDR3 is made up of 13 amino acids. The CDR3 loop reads CASSQGGGETQYF. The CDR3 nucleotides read TGTGCCAGCAGCCAAGGAGGGGGAGAGACCCAGTACTTC.

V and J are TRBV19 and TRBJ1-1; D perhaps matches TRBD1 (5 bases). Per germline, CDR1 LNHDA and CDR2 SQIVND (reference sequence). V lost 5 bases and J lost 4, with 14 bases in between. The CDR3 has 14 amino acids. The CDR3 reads CASSSQGGVTEAFF. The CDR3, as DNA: TGTGCCAGTAGTTCGCAGGGAGGAGTCACTGAAGCTTTCTTT.

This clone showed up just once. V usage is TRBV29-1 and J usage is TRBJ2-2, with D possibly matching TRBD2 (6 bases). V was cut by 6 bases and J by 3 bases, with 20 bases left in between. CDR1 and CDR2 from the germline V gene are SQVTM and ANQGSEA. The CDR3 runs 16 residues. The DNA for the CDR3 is TGCAGCGTGGGGGGAAGGAGGGGAGTAGACACCGGGGAGCTGTTTTTT. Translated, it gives CSVGGRRGVDTGELFF.

CDR3 sequence reads: CASMGRYGYTF. DNA for the CDR3: TGTGCCAGCATGGGGCGGTATGGCTACACCTTC. The J gene is TRBJ1-2, the V gene TRBV6-6, with D possibly being TRBD1 (5 bases). From germline, CDR1 is MNHNY and CDR2 SVGAGI (reference sequence). This CDR3 is built from 11 residues. V was pared by 7 bases and J by 5 bases, with 8 bases between.

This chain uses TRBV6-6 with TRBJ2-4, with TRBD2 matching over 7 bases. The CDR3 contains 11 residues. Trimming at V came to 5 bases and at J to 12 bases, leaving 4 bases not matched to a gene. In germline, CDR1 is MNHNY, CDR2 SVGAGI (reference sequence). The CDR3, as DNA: TGTGCCAGCAGTAACCGACTAGCTCAGTACTTC. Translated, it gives CASSNRLAQYF.